The 29 T cell receptor beta chains reported below all come from one sample, sequenced in a study of Tregs in tolerant kidney transplant recipients. TCRdb's copy holds only in-frame clones and misses some; the assay was immunoSEQ multiplex PCR. The sample contains more than 90,000 clones, under 95% of which appear only once. Related graft donors supplied nonmyeloablative bone marrow transplants, and mixed chimerism was transient. The material was CD4+ T cells from blood (PBMCs), obtained 12 months after the transplant. These receptors originate from a human patient who received a combined kidney and bone marrow transplant. Some T cells could come from the graft donor.

J is TRBJ1-2 and V is TRBV30; 8 nucleotides agree with TRBD1. The germline V gene encodes CDR1 GTSNPN and CDR2 SVGIG (reference sequence). The trim removed 2 bases at V and 3 bases at J, leaving 5 bases unmatched. This CDR3 has 14 amino acids. As DNA, the CDR3 is TGTGCCTGGAGTCCCGACAGGGGAGACTATGGCTACACCTTC. Its translation is CAWSPDRGDYGYTF.

This chain connects TRBV7-3 to TRBJ2-1; tentative D call: TRBD1 (5 bases). The length of the CDR3 is 15 residues. The germline V gene has CDR1 SGHTA and CDR2 FQGTGA. The V and J ends lost 2 bases and 3 bases respectively, with 11 bases between them. The DNA for the CDR3 is TGTGCCAGCAGCTTAGGCCAAGGACACTACAATGAGCAGTTCTTC. Protein product: CASSLGQGHYNEQFF. Full variable domain (remainder filled in from reference TRBV7-3 and TRBJ2-1): GAGVSQTPSNKVTEKGKYVELRCDPISGHTALYWYRQSLGQGPEFLIYFQGTGAADDSGLPNDRFFAVRPEGSVSTLKIQRTERGDSAVYLCASSLGQGHYNEQFFGPGTRLTVL.

This chain links TRBV6-1 with TRBJ1-3, with TRBD1 matching 7 bases. The CDR3 loop spans 13 amino acids. Germline loops: CDR1 MNHNS, CDR2 SASEGT. Trimming cost V 6 bases and J 5 bases; bases outside gene matches: 4. CDR3 DNA: TGTGCCAGCAGCGCGGGACAGCGAAACACCATATATTTT. Translated: CASSAGQRNTIYF.

Concerning this clone: This sample includes further DNA sequences coding for the same CDR3. V gene TRBV5-1 combines with J gene TRBJ2-6; 10 bases map to TRBD1. CDR3 length equals 16 residues. Germline CDR1 is SGHRS and CDR2 is YFSETQ. V shed 3 bases and J 3 bases; nucleotides not matched to a gene: 3. This CDR3 is CASSWTGGGGANVLTF. CDR3 coding DNA: TGCGCCAGCAGCTGGACAGGGGGGGGTGGGGCCAACGTCCTGACTTTC.

V usage is TRBV5-1 and J usage is TRBJ2-7; possible D gene TRBD2, 5 bases. V gave up 7 bases and J gave up 3 bases, with 14 bases separating them. Germline V gene sequence: CDR1 SGHRS, CDR2 YFSETQ. CDR3 size: 13 residues. The CDR3 DNA reads as TGCGCCAGCGGATCCACCGGGAACTACGAGCAGTACTTC. Residues: CASGSTGNYEQYF.

The chain uses TRBV7-3 and TRBJ2-3; D might be TRBD2 (5 bases). Germline CDR1 and CDR2: SGHTA and FQGTGA. CDR3 length: 14 residues. V gave up 2 bases and J gave up 4 bases, with 10 bases separating them. The CDR3 coding sequence is TGTGCCAGCAGCTTAGCGGAGGCCCCAGATACGCAGTATTTT. Amino acids: CASSLAEAPDTQYF.

The chain links TRBV28 to TRBJ2-4; tentatively, D is TRBD1 (6 bases). V lost 6 bases and J 7 bases, leaving 19 bases between the germline ends. Per the germline V gene, CDR1 is MDHEN and CDR2 is SYDVKM. CDR3 size: 15 residues. Here the CDR3 DNA reads TGTGCCAGCAGACCCACGGGACACCGACGGAACATTCAGTACTTC. It specifies CASRPTGHRRNIQYF.

The genes are TRBV28 and TRBJ1-2; no definite D call. The ends were cut back, 7 bases at V and 0 bases at J, with 21 bases in the middle. The CDR3 covers 17 residues. The germline CDR1 and CDR2 sequences are MDHEN and SYDVKM. Here the CDR3 DNA reads TGTGCCAGCAAGCCCAGGTCCTTCAAACGAGCTAACTATGGCTACACCTTC. It translates to CASKPRSFKRANYGYTF.

The CDR3 DNA reads as TGCAGCGTATGTTTCTCGGGTAACACCGGGGAGCTGTTTTTT. It translates to CSVCFSGNTGELFF. This chain uses TRBV29-1 with TRBJ2-2; D is unresolved. The germline CDR1 and CDR2 sequences are SQVTM and ANQGSEA. CDR3 size: 14 residues. Between the trimmed V and J ends, which lost 6 bases and 2 bases, there was a span of 13 bases.

The J gene is TRBJ1-1, the V gene TRBV9, with unresolved D. Looked up from germline, CDR1 is SGDLS and CDR2 is YYNGEE. Trimming cost V 4 bases and J 1 base, with 8 bases left between them. The CDR3 has 13 amino acids. The CDR3 sequence: CASSRQRNTEAFF. The CDR3 DNA follows: TGTGCCAGCAGCCGCCAGCGGAACACTGAAGCTTTCTTT. The full variable domain, completed using reference TRBV9 and TRBJ1-1, is DSGVTQTPKHLITATGQRVTLRCSPRSGDLSVYWYQQSLDQGLQFLIQYYNGEERAKGNILERFSAQQFPDLHSELNLSSLELGDSALYFCASSRQRNTEAFFGQGTRLTVV.

V usage is TRBV12-5 and J usage is TRBJ2-1; TRBD2 matches at 14 bases. Per the germline V gene, CDR1 is LGHNT and CDR2 is FRNRAP. CDR3 size: 15 residues. The V gene end was trimmed by 4 bases and the J gene end by 4 bases; junction bases not matched to a gene: 0. The chain's CDR3 is CASGWTSGGYNEQFF. For the CDR3, the DNA is TGTGCTAGTGGTTGGACTAGCGGGGGGTACAATGAGCAGTTCTTC.

This clone has only one observation. The chain recombines TRBV7-3 with TRBJ2-1; 8 bases align to TRBD2. The germline CDR1 and CDR2 sequences are SGHTA and FQGTGA. The V segment lost 0 bases and the J segment 6 bases; nucleotides outside the gene matches: 13. The CDR3 runs 18 residues. The CDR3 region is CASSLTSPGLGAPNEQFF. The DNA for the CDR3 is TGTGCCAGCAGCTTAACGTCCCCGGGACTAGGGGCACCCAATGAGCAGTTCTTC.

The chain recombines TRBV21-1 with TRBJ2-1; TRBD2 is the table's D call and was not checked against the DNA. TRBV21-1 counts as a pseudogene. The CDR3 has 18 residues. The CDR3: CASSKGRLAGGPYNEQFF. CDR3 nucleotides: TGTGCCAGCAGCAAAGGCCGACTAGCGGGAGGGCCGTACAATGAGCAGTTCTTC.

The chain joins TRBV5-6 to TRBJ1-3; 8 positions match TRBD1. CDR3 length: 15 amino acids. Germline lookup yields CDR1 SGHDT and CDR2 YYEEEE. V was pared by 0 bases and J by 4 bases, with 3 bases of the junction left unmatched. The CDR3 DNA reads as TGTGCCAGCAGCTTGGGGGGACAGGTCGGAAACACCATATATTTT. This gives the protein CASSLGGQVGNTIYF.

As to this clone: The same CDR3 can be traced to other DNA sequences in this sample. The V and J genes are TRBV7-2 and TRBJ2-1; D might be TRBD2 (6 bases). From germline, CDR1 is SGHTA and CDR2 FQGNSA. CDR3 length equals 15 residues. The V gene lost 5 bases and the J gene lost 9 bases, with 20 bases spanning the gap. CDR3 coding DNA: TGTGCCAGCAGCCAACCGGGACTGGCGGGTGGTGAGCAGTTCTTC. Translating it yields CASSQPGLAGGEQFF.

J is TRBJ2-5 and V is TRBV12-5, with 7 bases lining up with TRBD1. The CDR3 totals 14 residues. The V gene end was trimmed by 1 base and the J gene end by 5 bases; junction bases not matched to a gene: 4. Germline CDR1 and CDR2: LGHNT and FRNRAP. The CDR3 spells CASGLGQGGETQYF. CDR3 in DNA: TGTGCTAGTGGTTTGGGACAGGGCGGGGAGACCCAGTACTTC.

The rearrangement joins TRBV5-6 to TRBJ1-5; D not resolved. The length of the CDR3 is 18 residues. CDR1 SGHDT and CDR2 YYEEEE come from the germline V gene. The germline V and J ends were trimmed by 4 bases and 0 bases, with 20 bases remaining between them. This CDR3 reads CASSRLAGDLYSNQPQHF. The DNA for the CDR3 is TGTGCCAGCAGCCGATTAGCGGGTGACCTATATAGCAATCAGCCCCAGCATTTT.

The V and J genes are TRBV12-5 and TRBJ1-1; the match to TRBD1 covers 9 bases. This CDR3 has 17 residues. The ends lost 0 bases at V and 4 bases at J; junction bases unmatched: 9. Germline CDR1 LGHNT, CDR2 FRNRAP. The CDR3 nucleotides are TGTGCTAGTGGTTTGGTATTAGGCGGACAGGGGCCCACTGAAGCTTTCTTT. This translates into CASGLVLGGQGPTEAFF.

The V and J genes are TRBV27 and TRBJ2-7; D perhaps matches TRBD1 (6 bases). Trimming shortened V by 7 bases and J by 2 bases, and 12 bases separated the two germline ends. The CDR3 runs to 13 residues. Germline lookup yields CDR1 MNHEY and CDR2 SMNVEV (reference sequence). Here the CDR3 reads CASKDRRPYEQYF. CDR3 DNA sequence: TGTGCCAGCAAAGACAGGCGACCCTACGAGCAGTACTTC.

The chain uses TRBV7-2 and TRBJ2-5; D perhaps matches TRBD2 (6 bases). The CDR3 runs 13 residues. Germline CDR1 SGHTA, CDR2 FQGNSA. The V and J ends lost 5 bases and 4 bases respectively, with 11 bases between them. The CDR3 loop is CASSALGGETQYF. The DNA of the CDR3 is TGTGCCAGCAGCGCTCTGGGGGGAGAGACCCAGTACTTC.

The chain uses TRBV10-3 and TRBJ1-1; the match to TRBD1 covers 8 bases. Trimming removed 8 bases from V and 3 bases from J; junction bases left unmatched: 5. Per germline, CDR1 ENHRY and CDR2 SYGVKD. The length of the CDR3 is 13 residues. The CDR3 nucleotides are TGTGCCATCGCAGGGGGCGAGGACACTGAAGCTTTCTTT. It translates to CAIAGGEDTEAFF.

The chain couples TRBV5-6 to TRBJ2-5; 9 bases align to TRBD2. J gave up 2 bases and V 2 bases, and 1 base lay outside the gene matches. The CDR3 totals 14 residues. Germline CDR1 SGHDT, CDR2 YYEEEE. DNA for the CDR3: TGTGCCAGCAGCTTCCTAGCGGGGCAAGAGACCCAGTACTTC. As protein: CASSFLAGQETQYF.

The V gene is TRBV27, the J gene TRBJ2-7, with a tentative D call TRBD2 (7 bases). The V end lost 5 bases, the J end lost 5 bases, and 25 bases lay between the germline ends. CDR1 is MNHEY, CDR2 SMNVEV, per germline (reference sequence). The CDR3 spans 17 residues. The DNA of the CDR3 is TGTGCCAGCAGTCTCTACGCGGGGAGGGGGATCGTGAACGAGCAGTACTTC. Translating it yields CASSLYAGRGIVNEQYF.

The V and J genes are TRBV11-3 and TRBJ2-3; the match to TRBD1 covers 10 bases. Trimming removed 3 bases from V and 2 bases from J; junction bases left unmatched: 5. This CDR3 is 16 amino acids long. Germline assignment: CDR1 SGHNT and CDR2 YENEEA. This chain's CDR3 is CASSLGQGRDTDTQYF. CDR3 nucleotide sequence: TGTGCCAGCAGCTTGGGACAGGGGAGGGACACAGATACGCAGTATTTT.

The chain carries TRBV18 and TRBJ1-1; the match to TRBD1 covers 7 bases. CDR3 size: 14 residues. The V segment lost 5 bases and the J segment 2 bases; nucleotides outside the gene matches: 5. CDR1 is KGHSH, CDR2 LQKENI, per germline. The CDR3 DNA follows: TGTGCCAGCTCAGAACAGGGGTACAACACTGAAGCTTTCTTT. It specifies CASSEQGYNTEAFF.

This clone came up once. CDR3 coding DNA: TGTGCCAGCAGCTTGGCACCCCGACTAGCGGGAGCCTACGAGCAGTACTTC. It is translated as CASSLAPRLAGAYEQYF. The chain recombines TRBV5-4 with TRBJ2-7; TRBD2 aligns across 12 bases. CDR1 is SGHNT and CDR2 is YYREEE in the germline V gene (reference sequence). The CDR3 length is 17 residues. The junction had 6 bases not matched to a gene; V was cut back by 0 bases and J by 2 bases.

The chain joins TRBV19 to TRBJ1-5, with D tentatively TRBD1 (6 bases). This CDR3 comprises 15 residues. Germline V lookup: CDR1 LNHDA, CDR2 SQIVND (reference sequence). Trimming took 5 bases from V and 6 from J, leaving 17 bases between them. The CDR3 DNA is TGTGCCAGTAGTCCACAACCCCAGGGGTTTCAGCCCCAGCATTTT. Translated: CASSPQPQGFQPQHF.

V and J are TRBV7-3 and TRBJ2-2, with 12 bases matching TRBD2. This CDR3 has 15 amino acids. The junction had 0 bases not matched to a gene; V was cut back by 4 bases and J by 3 bases. The germline V gene encodes CDR1 SGHTA and CDR2 FQGTGA. The CDR3 reads CASSWTSGDTGELFF. As DNA, the CDR3 is TGTGCCAGCAGCTGGACTAGCGGGGACACCGGGGAGCTGTTTTTT.

CDR3 loop: CAWSVTARGTEAFF. In DNA, the CDR3 is TGTGCCTGGAGCGTGACAGCAAGGGGCACTGAAGCTTTCTTT. The V and J genes are TRBV30 and TRBJ1-1; D is perhaps TRBD1 (5 bases). The CDR3 is made up of 14 amino acids. The germline gives CDR1 GTSNPN, CDR2 SVGIG (reference sequence). V shed 3 bases and J shed 4 bases, with 15 bases lying between them.